The 9 T cell receptor beta chains below were found in one sample sequenced in a study of blood T cells in healthy people across ages. Alongside a J-beta primer mix, a sample-barcoded 5' primer served in a second PCR lasting about 7 to 11 cycles. A single record per CDR3 protein comes from TCRdb applying MiXCR to the 5' RACE reads. The table lists fewer than 1,000,000 distinct CDR3 sequences, under 45% of them singletons, with about a fifth in the top ten. What was sequenced was blood. The receptors here all came from a man between 60 and 75 years old in good health.

In DNA, the CDR3 is TGTGCCAGCAAGGTGGACGGCTACACTGAAGCTTTCTTT. This encodes CASKVDGYTEAFF. The rearrangement joins TRBV6-2 or TRBV6-3 to TRBJ1-1, with D unclear. This CDR3 spans 13 amino acids. CDR1 is MNHEY and CDR2 is SVGEGT in the germline V gene. With 7 bases removed from V and 3 bases from J, the gap between germline ends came to 12 bases.

V usage is TRBV7-8 and J usage is TRBJ2-1; no clear D gene. The CDR3 contains 16 residues. V was shortened by 3 bases and J by 0 bases, with 12 bases between the two germline ends. In germline, CDR1 is SGHVS, CDR2 FQNEAQ. CDR3 in amino acids: CASSFTHSSSYNEQFF. The CDR3, as DNA: TGTGCCAGCAGCTTCACCCACTCAAGCTCCTACAATGAGCAGTTCTTC.

On this clonotype: A read error may explain this, as a much larger clone is one base away. The chain employs TRBV29-1 and TRBJ2-5; D gene uncertain. Judging by the DNA end, TRBJ2-7 fits better; the J call may be wrong. CDR3 size: 12 residues. Germline-derived CDR1 and CDR2 are SQVTM and ANQGSEA. The CDR3 loop is CNVEPGPYEQYF. The CDR3 DNA sequence: TGCAACGTTGAACCGGGCCCCTACGAGCAGTACTTC.

This clonotype was detected a few times. The junction does not match germline at one end; this may be a read error. The genes are TRBV13 and TRBJ2-5; 7 nucleotides align to TRBD1. From germline, CDR1 is PRHDT and CDR2 FYEKMQ (reference sequence). This CDR3 contains 14 residues. CDR3 region: CASSIGTVIETQYF. CDR3 sequence (DNA): TGTGCCAGCAGCATAGGGACAGTGATCGAGACCCAGTACTTC.

This chain joins TRBV11-3 and TRBJ2-6; a possible D gene is TRBD2 (6 bases). V lost 4 bases to trimming and J lost 4 bases, with 17 bases between them. This CDR3 contains 17 residues. Germline V gene data show CDR1 as SGHNT and CDR2 as YENEEA. This chain's CDR3 is CASSSLRRESGANVLTF. The CDR3 coding sequence is TGTGCCAGCAGCTCACTGAGGAGGGAGAGCGGGGCCAACGTCCTGACTTTC.

This clonotype was recorded at least ten times. This chain links TRBV7-2 with TRBJ2-5; the D is unclear. This CDR3 is 14 amino acids long. V was trimmed by 5 bases and J by 2 bases, leaving 12 bases between them. CDR1 is SGHTA and CDR2 is FQGNSA in the germline V gene. CDR3 nucleotide sequence: TGTGCCAGCAGCAAGCTAAGGTCGCAAGAGACCCAGTACTTC. Protein: CASSKLRSQETQYF.

The table lists this clonotype with a few counts. V gene TRBV6-2 or TRBV6-3 combines with J gene TRBJ1-2, with D unresolved. The CDR3 is 13 residues long. Germline CDR1 and CDR2: MNHEY and SVGEGT. Trimming stripped 4 bases from V and 7 bases from J, with 13 bases between. The CDR3 reads CASSSQSRGGYTF. CDR3 DNA sequence: TGTGCCAGCAGTTCACAATCTCGGGGTGGCTACACCTTC.

V usage is TRBV10-3 and J usage is TRBJ2-5; tentatively, D is TRBD2 (6 bases). CDR3 length: 14 amino acids. The germline CDR1 and CDR2 sequences are ENHRY and SYGVKD. V lost 11 bases and J 5 bases, leaving 21 bases between the germline ends. Written as DNA, the CDR3 is TGTGCCTCCCATGGGGGAGGACAATGGGAGACCCAGTACTTC. Protein sequence: CASHGGGQWETQYF.

This clonotype was seen more than once but under ten times. This sequence joins TRBV20-1 and TRBJ1-4; 9 bases line up with TRBD1. The CDR3 is 16 amino acids. After removal of 0 bases from V and 6 bases from J, the junction contained 8 bases not matched to a gene. From germline, CDR1 is DFQATT and CDR2 SNEGSKA (reference sequence). In DNA form, the CDR3 reads TGCAGTGCTAGAGATTGGGTCCGACAGGGGGATGAAAAACTGTTTTTT. It is translated as CSARDWVRQGDEKLFF.